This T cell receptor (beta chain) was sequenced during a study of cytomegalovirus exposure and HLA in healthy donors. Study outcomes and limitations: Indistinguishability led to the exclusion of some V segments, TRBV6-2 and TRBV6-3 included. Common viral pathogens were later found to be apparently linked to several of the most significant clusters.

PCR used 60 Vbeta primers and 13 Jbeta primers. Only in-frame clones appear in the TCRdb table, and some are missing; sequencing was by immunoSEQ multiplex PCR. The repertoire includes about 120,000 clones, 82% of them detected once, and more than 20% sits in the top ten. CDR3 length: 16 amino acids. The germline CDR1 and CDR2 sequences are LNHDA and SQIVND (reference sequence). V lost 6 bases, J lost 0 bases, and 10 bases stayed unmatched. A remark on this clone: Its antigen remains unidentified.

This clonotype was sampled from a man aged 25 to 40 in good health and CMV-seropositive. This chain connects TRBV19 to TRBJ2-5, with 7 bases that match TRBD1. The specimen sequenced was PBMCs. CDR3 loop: CASRRRGGSNQETQYF. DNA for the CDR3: TGTGCCAGTAGGCGGAGAGGGGGCTCTAACCAAGAGACCCAGTACTTC.